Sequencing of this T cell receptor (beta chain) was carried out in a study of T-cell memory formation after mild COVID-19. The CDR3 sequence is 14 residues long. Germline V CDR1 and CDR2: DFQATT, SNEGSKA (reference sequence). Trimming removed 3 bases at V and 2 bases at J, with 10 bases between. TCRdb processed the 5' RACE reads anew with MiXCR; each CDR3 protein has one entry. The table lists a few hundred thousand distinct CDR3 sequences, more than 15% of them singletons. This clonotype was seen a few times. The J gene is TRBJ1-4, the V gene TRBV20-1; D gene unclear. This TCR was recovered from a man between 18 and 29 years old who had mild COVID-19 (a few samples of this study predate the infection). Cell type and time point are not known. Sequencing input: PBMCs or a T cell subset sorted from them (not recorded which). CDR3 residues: CSASWPETNEKLFF. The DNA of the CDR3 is TGCAGTGCTAGTTGGCCAGAGACTAATGAAAAACTGTTTTTT.